This T cell receptor (beta chain) was found in a study of cytomegalovirus exposure and HLA in healthy donors. Looking at the study overall: A subsequent analysis reported that the 120 validation repertoires were produced on the same platform that had also been used for the 666 first-cohort repertoires.

Concerning this clone: What it binds is not known.

Profiled with immunoSEQ multiplex PCR; TCRdb holds only in-frame clones, not every one. Found here are fewer than 150,000 clones, almost 90% of them singletons; the top ten hold just under 8%. The CDR3 contains 13 residues. Germline V gene lookup returns CDR1 MNHNS and CDR2 SASEGT. V gave up 7 bases and J gave up 4 bases, with 11 bases separating them. Study-wide points: Specific recognition of CMV antigens was confirmed in vitro for a few chains (all CMV-associated).

The clonotype comes from a woman aged 18 to 35 in good health and CMV-seropositive. Sequencing was done on a sample of PBMCs. J is TRBJ1-5 and V is TRBV6-1, with no clear D. CDR3 bases: TGTGCCAGCAATCGTGGCTTTAATCAGCCCCAGCATTTT. This codes for CASNRGFNQPQHF.